A single sample is the source of the 31 T cell receptor beta chains below, sequenced in a study of blood T cell repertoires in COVID-19. The protocol was immunoSEQ multiplex PCR, while the TCRdb copy is restricted to in-frame clones and leaves out a portion. The table lists 300,000 to 450,000 clones, more than 70% of them singletons. Sample: peripheral blood. These receptors were obtained from a woman younger than 45 with COVID-19, enrolled during active disease.

This chain connects TRBV11-2 to TRBJ1-1; D possibly corresponds to TRBD1 (5 bases). Trimming left V 1 base short and J 3 bases short, with 9 bases between. The germline V gene encodes CDR1 SGHAT and CDR2 FQNNGV. The CDR3 spans 14 residues. This chain's CDR3 is CASSLVRGDTEAFF. CDR3 nucleotide sequence: TGTGCCAGCAGCTTAGTTAGGGGCGACACTGAAGCTTTCTTT.

This clone came up once. The chain carries TRBV7-2 and TRBJ2-1, with 9 bases fitting TRBD1. This CDR3 contains 14 residues. The V gene end was trimmed by 6 bases and the J gene end by 7 bases; junction bases not matched to a gene: 7. Germline V gene data show CDR1 as SGHTA and CDR2 as FQGNSA. The CDR3 coding sequence is TGTGCCAGCAGGGGACAGGGCAGGGGAAATGAGCAGTTCTTC. Translated, it gives CASRGQGRGNEQFF.

The V gene is TRBV7-6, the J gene TRBJ1-5, with D unclear. Per the germline V gene, CDR1 is SGHVS and CDR2 is FNYEAQ. The CDR3 contains 13 residues. The V end was cut by 1 base, the J end by 5 bases, with 6 bases between. The CDR3 loop reads CASSLGAYQPQHF. The CDR3 bases are TGTGCCAGCAGCTTAGGCGCCTATCAGCCCCAGCATTTT.

V usage is TRBV9 and J usage is TRBJ2-1; 7 nucleotides agree with TRBD2. Per the germline V gene, CDR1 is SGDLS and CDR2 is YYNGEE. J lost 2 bases, V lost 0 bases, and 5 bases had no gene match. CDR3 length equals 16 residues. The CDR3 DNA sequence: TGTGCCAGCAGCGTAGGGGTGACTAGCCCCTACAATGAGCAGTTCTTC. Its protein is CASSVGVTSPYNEQFF.

The chain joins TRBV6-5 to TRBJ1-2; 12 nucleotides match TRBD1. Trimming took 6 bases from V and 3 from J; bases not matched to a gene: 5. The CDR3 extends over 15 amino acids. Germline values: CDR1 MNHEY, CDR2 SVGAGI. The CDR3 DNA reads TGTGCCAGCAGCGGGGGACAGGGGGCGGACTATGGCTACACCTTC. It is translated as CASSGGQGADYGYTF.

The V call is TRBV7-9, the J call TRBJ1-6, with a possible D match to TRBD1 (6 bases). The CDR3 length is 18 residues. Trimming stripped 5 bases from V and 4 bases from J, with 21 bases between. Germline CDR1 and CDR2: SEHNR and FQNEAQ (reference sequence). CDR3 in DNA: TGTGCCAGCAGCCCGATTTCGGACAGCCAGATATATAATTCACCCCTCCACTTT. Protein product: CASSPISDSQIYNSPLHF.

J is TRBJ1-2 and V is TRBV7-9; D is uncertain. Germline CDR1 reads SEHNR; CDR2 reads FQNEAQ (reference sequence). V gave up 4 bases and J gave up 7 bases, with 28 bases separating them. The CDR3 has 18 amino acids. CDR3 sequence: CASSSLQRRVPKGGGYTF. In DNA form, the CDR3 reads TGTGCCAGCAGCTCCTTACAGAGACGGGTCCCCAAAGGAGGTGGCTACACCTTC.

The chain employs TRBV5-1 and TRBJ1-3; 8 nucleotides line up with TRBD1. The CDR3 consists of 16 residues. After removal of 4 bases from V and 0 bases from J, the junction contained 6 bases not matched to a gene. Germline lookup yields CDR1 SGHRS and CDR2 YFSETQ. DNA of the CDR3: TGCGCCAGCAGCACAACAGGGGGACTCTCTGGAAACACCATATATTTT. Amino acid sequence: CASSTTGGLSGNTIYF.

V and J are TRBV19 and TRBJ2-5; D not certain. The CDR3 consists of 13 residues. The germline V gene encodes CDR1 LNHDA and CDR2 SQIVND (reference sequence). Between the trimmed V and J ends, which lost 4 bases and 5 bases, there was a span of 11 bases. For the CDR3, the DNA is TGTGCCAGTAGTACCCCTCCCCAGGAGACCCAGTACTTC. Translated: CASSTPPQETQYF.

The chain combines TRBV7-6 with TRBJ1-6, with D unresolved. The V gene lost 6 bases and the J gene lost 4 bases, with 10 bases spanning the gap. Germline lookup yields CDR1 SGHVS and CDR2 FNYEAQ. The CDR3 has 14 residues. CDR3 region: CASRVRPYNSPLHF. The CDR3 bases are TGTGCCAGCAGGGTGAGGCCATATAATTCACCCCTCCACTTT.

The chain is built from TRBV5-6 and TRBJ1-2; TRBD1 is a possible D gene (5 bases). V gave up 1 base and J gave up 0 bases, with 7 bases separating them. CDR1 is SGHDT, CDR2 YYEEEE, per germline. CDR3 size: 14 residues. The CDR3 region has the DNA TGTGCCAGCAGCTTGTGGGGGGCTAACTATGGCTACACCTTC. Translated, it gives CASSLWGANYGYTF.

The V call is TRBV24-1, the J call TRBJ2-1; no clear D. Germline V gene lookup returns CDR1 KGHDR and CDR2 SFDVKD. V lost 3 bases and J 7 bases, leaving 9 bases between the germline ends. This CDR3 has 13 amino acids. The CDR3 nucleotides read TGTGCCACCAGTGATCGTAGAGGAAATGAGCAGTTCTTC. Protein sequence: CATSDRRGNEQFF.

J is TRBJ2-2 and V is TRBV7-8; 10 bases align to TRBD2. CDR1 is SGHVS and CDR2 is FQNEAQ in the germline V gene. The CDR3 spans 17 residues. V gave up 5 bases and J gave up 6 bases; unmatched junction bases: 12. This CDR3 is CASSPSSGSGRSGELFF. CDR3 nucleotides: TGTGCCAGCAGCCCCTCTAGCGGGAGTGGGAGGTCCGGGGAGCTGTTTTTT.

The gene calls are TRBV7-2 and TRBJ2-7; no clear D gene. V was clipped by 5 bases and J by 0 bases, with 8 bases between them. CDR1 SGHTA and CDR2 FQGNSA come from the germline V gene. The CDR3 sequence is 13 residues long. CDR3 sequence: CASSQRSSYEQYF. In nucleotides, the CDR3 is TGTGCCAGCAGCCAGCGCAGCTCCTACGAGCAGTACTTC.

The chain is built from TRBV27 and TRBJ1-4; TRBD1 matches at 8 bases. The CDR3 spans 17 residues. After removal of 2 bases from V and 4 bases from J, the junction contained 9 bases not matched to a gene. Germline V gives CDR1 MNHEY, CDR2 SMNVEV (reference sequence). The CDR3 spells CASSLMFAGQVNEKLFF. The CDR3 nucleotides read TGTGCCAGCAGTTTAATGTTTGCGGGACAGGTTAATGAAAAACTGTTTTTT.

The chain uses TRBV7-9 and TRBJ1-2, with no clear D. V dropped 5 bases and J dropped 4 bases, with 14 bases sitting between them. The germline gives CDR1 SEHNR, CDR2 FQNEAQ (reference sequence). This CDR3 spans 14 amino acids. CDR3 residues: CASSANRPRYGYTF. The CDR3 DNA reads as TGTGCCAGCAGCGCCAACAGACCTCGCTATGGCTACACCTTC.

The chain employs TRBV12-2 and TRBJ1-2. TRBV12-2 is a recognized pseudogene. This CDR3 is built from 16 residues. CDR3 region: CASRLIPRASTNGYTF. The CDR3 DNA sequence: TGTGCAAGTCGCTTAATCCCGCGGGCCTCGACCAATGGCTACACCTTC.

This sequence joins TRBV6-5 and TRBJ2-1; D perhaps matches TRBD1 (5 bases). Trimming removed 5 bases at V and 4 bases at J, with 9 bases between. The germline CDR1 and CDR2 sequences are MNHEY and SVGAGI. The CDR3 runs 13 residues. The CDR3 region has the DNA TGTGCCAGCAGTCAGACAGTTTACAATGAGCAGTTCTTC. It specifies CASSQTVYNEQFF.

The V gene is TRBV6-6, the J gene TRBJ2-5, with TRBD1 matching 10 bases. V dropped 8 bases and J dropped 2; count of bases not matched to a gene: 8. The CDR3 is 15 residues long. Germline CDR1 reads MNHNY; CDR2 reads SVGAGI (reference sequence). The CDR3 DNA sequence: TGTGCCAGCGGGGGACAGGGGCTGGGGCAAGAGACCCAGTACTTC. This codes for CASGGQGLGQETQYF.

The genes are TRBV11-2 and TRBJ1-3; D might be TRBD1 (6 bases). The CDR3 totals 16 residues. Trimming pared 2 bases from V and 0 bases from J, leaving 11 bases between. From germline, CDR1 is SGHAT and CDR2 FQNNGV. The CDR3 here is CASSLRGAISGNTIYF. The CDR3 DNA is TGTGCCAGCAGCTTACGGGGGGCTATCTCTGGAAACACCATATATTTT.

This chain links TRBV7-6 with TRBJ1-3, with 7 positions matching TRBD1. The V gene end was trimmed by 2 bases and the J gene end by 0 bases; junction bases not matched to a gene: 13. The germline V gene has CDR1 SGHVS and CDR2 FNYEAQ. The CDR3 sequence is 19 residues long. The CDR3 protein is CASSLTGGTAHVSGNTIYF. In nucleotides, the CDR3 is TGTGCCAGCAGCTTAACTGGCGGGACAGCGCACGTCTCTGGAAACACCATATATTTT.

V gene TRBV24-1 combines with J gene TRBJ2-7, with D possibly matching TRBD2 (5 bases). This CDR3 spans 12 amino acids. Germline lookup yields CDR1 KGHDR and CDR2 SFDVKD. The CDR3 sequence is CPDYGRHYEQYV. CDR3 DNA: TGTCCCGACTACGGCAGACACTACGAGCAGTACGTC.

The CDR3 protein is CASSQDMRGAGDTGELFF. CDR3 bases: TGCGCCAGCAGCCAAGATATGCGGGGGGCAGGGGACACCGGGGAGCTGTTTTTT. The chain uses TRBV4-3 and TRBJ2-2, with TRBD2 matching over 8 bases. CDR3 length: 18 residues. Germline values: CDR1 LGHNA, CDR2 YSLEER. The ends lost 0 bases at V and 3 bases at J; junction bases unmatched: 9.

This clone was recorded once. The rearrangement uses TRBV6-2 or TRBV6-3 and TRBJ1-1; 7 nucleotides line up with TRBD1. J was trimmed by 4 bases and V by 3 bases; bases with no gene match: 11. The germline V gene has CDR1 MNHEY and CDR2 SVGEGT. The CDR3 length is 16 residues. The CDR3 loop reads CASSYSPDRSGTEAFF. The DNA of the CDR3 is TGTGCCAGCAGTTATTCCCCGGACAGGTCGGGCACTGAAGCTTTCTTT.

This clone was seen only a few times. The chain joins TRBV6-2 or TRBV6-3 to TRBJ2-1; TRBD2 might be the D (5 bases). CDR1 and CDR2 (germline): MNHEY, SVGEGT. This CDR3 spans 14 amino acids. Trimming shortened V by 5 bases and J by 3 bases, and 11 bases separated the two germline ends. The CDR3: CASSPSGSYNEQFF. The CDR3 DNA sequence: TGTGCCAGCAGTCCATCGGGAAGCTACAATGAGCAGTTCTTC.

The V call is TRBV5-1, the J call TRBJ2-5; tentative D call: TRBD2 (6 bases). The CDR3 contains 14 residues. Germline loops: CDR1 SGHRS, CDR2 YFSETQ. Trimming removed 0 bases from V and 4 bases from J, with 10 bases in between. CDR3 region: CASSLAGGPETQYF. The CDR3 bases are TGCGCCAGCAGCTTGGCCGGGGGACCAGAGACCCAGTACTTC.

This clone has only a few counts. Other DNA variants within this sample encode the same CDR3. The chain carries TRBV28 and TRBJ1-1; the D is unclear. Germline V CDR1 and CDR2: MDHEN, SYDVKM. The CDR3 runs to 12 residues. V shed 6 bases and J shed 0 bases, with 5 bases lying between them. For the CDR3, the DNA is TGTGCCAGCAGCCTTCTGAACACTGAAGCTTTCTTT. It specifies CASSLLNTEAFF. Filled out from reference TRBV28 and TRBJ1-1, the complete variable domain reads DVKVTQSSRYLVKRTGEKVFLECVQDMDHENMFWYRQDPGLGLRLIYFSYDVKMKEKGDIPEGYSVSREKKERFSLILESASTNQTSMYLCASSLLNTEAFFGQGTRLTVV.

This clone showed up just once. CDR3 in amino acids: CASSYPGQPQHF. In DNA form, the CDR3 reads TGTGCCAGCAGCTACCCGGGGCAGCCCCAGCATTTT. The V call is TRBV7-2, the J call TRBJ1-5; D ambiguous. The CDR3 has 12 residues. V dropped 4 bases and J dropped 7 bases, with 8 bases sitting between them. From germline, CDR1 is SGHTA and CDR2 FQGNSA.

The genes are TRBV18 and TRBJ2-7, with 8 bases identical to TRBD1. The V gene end was trimmed by 1 base and the J gene end by 1 base; junction bases not matched to a gene: 12. The CDR3 spans 18 residues. The germline V gene has CDR1 KGHSH and CDR2 LQKENI. Here the CDR3 reads CASSPQRTGQGGSYEQYF. The DNA for the CDR3 is TGTGCCAGCTCACCACAGAGGACCGGACAGGGTGGTTCCTACGAGCAGTACTTC.

V is TRBV27 and J is TRBJ1-2, with D unclear. CDR3 size: 13 residues. V was shortened by 8 bases and J by 0 bases, with 10 bases between the two germline ends. CDR1 is MNHEY and CDR2 is SMNVEV in the germline V gene (reference sequence). The CDR3: CASANSPNYGYTF. CDR3 in DNA: TGTGCCAGCGCAAACAGTCCTAACTATGGCTACACCTTC.

This rearrangement joins TRBV6-1 to TRBJ1-2; D may be TRBD1 (6 bases). CDR3 length: 19 amino acids. V was clipped by 1 base and J by 1 base, with 22 bases between them. The germline gives CDR1 MNHNS, CDR2 SASEGT. Here the CDR3 DNA reads TGTGCCAGCAGTGAAGGCCGCGAGCGGACAGCCGCGTTTAACTATGGCTACACCTTC. This codes for CASSEGRERTAAFNYGYTF.